These 25 T cell receptor beta chains were all obtained from the same sample, sequenced in a study of blood T cells in healthy people across ages. Together with a sample-barcoded 5' primer, a J-beta primer mix was included in a second PCR lasting about 7 to 11 cycles. Each CDR3 protein gets one entry after TCRdb re-called the 5' RACE reads with MiXCR. Of approximately 1,700,000 distinct CDR3 sequences in the sample, about 39% were seen once. Sequenced input: blood. The receptors were sampled from a human donor in good health.

The V and J genes are TRBV12-3 or TRBV12-4 and TRBJ2-4; TRBD1 agrees at 10 bases. Near its end, the DNA agrees better with TRBJ2-7, so the J call may be wrong. This CDR3 has 15 residues. This chain's CDR3 is CASSYPGQGTHEQYF. CDR3 bases: TGTGCCAGCAGTTATCCGGGACAGGGGACCCACGAGCAGTACTTC.

This chain joins TRBV4-1 and TRBJ1-5, with D hard to call. Deletions cut 0 bases from V and 7 bases from J, with 13 bases between. Germline CDR1 MGHRA, CDR2 YSYEKL. This CDR3 region has 15 residues. The DNA of the CDR3 is TGCGCCAGCAGCCAAGATTCTGGTACGTCCCAGCCCCAGCATTTT. Amino acid sequence: CASSQDSGTSQPQHF.

This clonotype has just a few counts. The rearrangement joins TRBV28 to TRBJ2-1, with 8 bases fitting TRBD1. The ends lost 3 bases at V and 6 bases at J; junction bases unmatched: 10. Germline V gene lookup returns CDR1 MDHEN and CDR2 SYDVKM. This CDR3 comprises 16 residues. In DNA, the CDR3 is TGTGCCAGCAGTTTGTCAGGGGGCGGGTCCCTCAATGAGCAGTTCTTC. Amino acid sequence: CASSLSGGGSLNEQFF.

V gene TRBV7-9 combines with J gene TRBJ2-5, with D perhaps given as TRBD1 or TRBD2 (5 bases each). Germline-derived CDR1 and CDR2 are SEHNR and FQNEAQ (reference sequence). V lost 8 bases and J 5 bases, leaving 18 bases between the germline ends. The CDR3 contains 14 residues. The CDR3: CASASRGVLETQYF. The CDR3 DNA follows: TGTGCCAGCGCCTCAAGAGGGGTTTTGGAGACCCAGTACTTC.

This rearrangement joins TRBV4-3 to TRBJ2-4; D gene ambiguous. This CDR3 region has 14 residues. The V end was cut by 3 bases, the J end by 13 bases, with 19 bases between. The V gene's germline CDR1 is LGHNA and CDR2 YSLEER. CDR3: CASSHGPASSEQYF. CDR3 DNA sequence: TGCGCCAGCAGCCACGGACCCGCGAGCTCAGAGCAGTACTTC.

The sample holds a few counts of this clonotype. This chain links TRBV6-5 with TRBJ1-4; perhaps TRBD1 as D (6 bases). With 0 bases removed from V and 3 bases from J, the gap between germline ends came to 11 bases. Germline loops: CDR1 MNHEY, CDR2 SVGAGI. The CDR3 length is 16 residues. This CDR3 reads CASSYSGGRANEKLFF. Here the CDR3 DNA reads TGTGCCAGCAGTTACTCAGGGGGTCGGGCTAATGAAAAACTGTTTTTT.

V gene TRBV4-1 combines with J gene TRBJ1-5; TRBD1 matches at 7 bases. Germline CDR1 MGHRA, CDR2 YSYEKL. V lost 0 bases to trimming and J lost 5 bases; unmatched junction nucleotides: 4. The CDR3 totals 15 residues. CDR3 DNA: TGCGCCAGCAGCCAAGAAGGGGGCGCCTATCAGCCCCAGCATTTT. Translating gives CASSQEGGAYQPQHF.

A single count supports this clonotype. The rearrangement links TRBV28 to TRBJ2-3; tentative D call: TRBD2 (5 bases). V was trimmed by 11 bases and J by 1 base, leaving 10 bases between them. This CDR3 comprises 12 residues. From germline, CDR1 is MDHEN and CDR2 SYDVKM. CDR3 DNA sequence: TGTGCCCGCAACGGGGGCACAGATACGCAGTATTTT. It encodes CARNGGTDTQYF.

CDR3 loop: CATSGGYSDTQYF. The CDR3 region has the DNA TGTGCCACCAGTGGAGGGTATTCAGATACGCAGTATTTT. The V call is TRBV24-1, the J call TRBJ2-3, with D tentatively TRBD2 (5 bases). Germline V gene data show CDR1 as KGHDR and CDR2 as SFDVKD. Between the trimmed V and J ends, which lost 5 bases and 4 bases, there was a span of 9 bases. The CDR3 sequence is 13 residues long.

The CDR3 loop is CSARDRLAGLYNEQFF. Written as DNA, the CDR3 is TGCAGTGCTAGAGATCGACTAGCGGGACTCTACAATGAGCAGTTCTTC. This chain links TRBV20-1 with TRBJ2-1; 11 nucleotides agree with TRBD2. The germline V gene has CDR1 DFQATT and CDR2 SNEGSKA (reference sequence). This CDR3 has 16 amino acids. Trimming took 0 bases from V and 3 from J; bases not matched to a gene: 4.

The V and J genes are TRBV28 and TRBJ1-5; TRBD1 is a possible D gene (5 bases). V was cut by 4 bases and J by 0 bases, with 13 bases left in between. The germline V gene has CDR1 MDHEN and CDR2 SYDVKM. The CDR3 loop spans 16 amino acids. As DNA, the CDR3 is TGTGCCAGCAGTTCCCGGGGGGGTTATAGCAATCAGCCCCAGCATTTT. As protein: CASSSRGGYSNQPQHF.

The gene calls are TRBV25-1 and TRBJ1-2, with D perhaps TRBD1 (5 bases). Trimming left V 1 base short and J 0 bases short, with 9 bases between. The CDR3 runs 15 residues. Germline V gene lookup returns CDR1 MGHDK and CDR2 SYGVNS. Here the CDR3 reads CASSEWGVTNYGYTF. The CDR3, as DNA: TGTGCCAGCAGTGAATGGGGGGTAACTAACTATGGCTACACCTTC.

This rearrangement joins TRBV7-6 to TRBJ2-7; D gene uncertain. The CDR3 extends over 14 amino acids. The germline V and J ends were trimmed by 6 bases and 7 bases, with 19 bases remaining between them. Germline V gives CDR1 SGHVS, CDR2 FNYEAQ. In DNA form, the CDR3 reads TGTGCCAGCAGTCCGGACCCTCCAAGCACAGAGCAGTACTTC. It yields the protein CASSPDPPSTEQYF.

The chain recombines TRBV10-3 with TRBJ2-7; unclear D gene. CDR1 and CDR2 (germline): ENHRY, SYGVKD. The CDR3 sequence is 16 residues long. Trimming stripped 3 bases from V and 2 bases from J, with 17 bases between. CDR3 protein: CAISDYPAATTYEQYF. CDR3 nucleotide sequence: TGTGCCATCAGTGATTATCCGGCTGCAACCACCTACGAGCAGTACTTC.

The rearrangement uses TRBV9 and TRBJ1-2; possibly TRBD1 for D (6 bases). The CDR3 totals 13 residues. Germline CDR1 reads SGDLS; CDR2 reads YYNGEE. Trimming cost V 3 bases and J 6 bases, with 12 bases left between them. CDR3: CASSDDRPHGYTF. CDR3 sequence (DNA): TGTGCCAGCAGCGACGACAGGCCCCATGGCTACACCTTC.

This chain links TRBV6-1 with TRBJ1-4, with a possible D match to TRBD1 (5 bases). The CDR3 totals 16 residues. Germline V gene lookup returns CDR1 MNHNS and CDR2 SASEGT. V lost 6 bases to trimming and J lost 0 bases, with 14 bases between them. The CDR3 nucleotides read TGTGCCAGCAGGACAGCGGTATTTGCAACTAATGAAAAACTGTTTTTT. Translation: CASRTAVFATNEKLFF.

This clonotype was detected once. The V and J genes are TRBV5-1 and TRBJ2-3; TRBD1 aligns across 7 bases. Germline V gene lookup returns CDR1 SGHRS and CDR2 YFSETQ. Losses at the gene ends were 10 bases for V and 2 bases for J; bases not matched to a gene: 13. The CDR3 totals 15 residues. CDR3 residues: CAGHPNRGNTDTQYF. CDR3 DNA: TGCGCCGGCCACCCCAACAGGGGTAACACAGATACGCAGTATTTT.

J is TRBJ1-2 and V is TRBV6-4, with 9 bases identical to TRBD1. V lost 6 bases and J lost 6; bases outside the gene matches: 8. This CDR3 contains 14 residues. Germline CDR1 and CDR2: MRHNA and SNTAGT. CDR3 loop: CASRPDRGEDGYTF. CDR3 bases: TGTGCCAGCAGACCAGACAGGGGGGAAGATGGCTACACCTTC.

This clonotype was observed a few times. This sequence joins TRBV20-1 and TRBJ2-7; 8 bases map to TRBD2. Trimming cost V 6 bases and J 2 bases; bases outside gene matches: 6. In germline, CDR1 is DFQATT, CDR2 SNEGSKA (reference sequence). This CDR3 has 13 amino acids. The CDR3 protein is CSAASGGPYEQYF. CDR3 DNA: TGCAGTGCCGCGAGCGGGGGCCCCTACGAGCAGTACTTC.

The chain joins TRBV6-5 to TRBJ1-1, with a tentative D call TRBD1 (5 bases). CDR1 is MNHEY and CDR2 is SVGAGI in the germline V gene. This CDR3 region has 14 residues. The V end was cut by 2 bases, the J end by 1 base, with 8 bases between. The CDR3 DNA reads as TGTGCCAGCAGTTACAAACAGGCGAACACTGAAGCTTTCTTT. Encoded protein: CASSYKQANTEAFF.

This clonotype was seen a handful of times. The chain couples TRBV5-1 to TRBJ2-5, with 9 nucleotides matching TRBD1. CDR1 is SGHRS, CDR2 YFSETQ, per germline. J lost 1 base, V lost 4 bases, and 8 bases had no gene match. The CDR3 extends over 16 amino acids. As DNA, the CDR3 is TGCGCCAGCAGCACGGGACAGGGAGGAGCCCAAGAGACCCAGTACTTC. This encodes CASSTGQGGAQETQYF.

The chain is built from TRBV6-5 and TRBJ2-3; D not certain. Deletions cut 4 bases from V and 4 bases from J, with 12 bases between. The CDR3 spans 14 residues. Per the germline V gene, CDR1 is MNHEY and CDR2 is SVGAGI. In DNA form, the CDR3 reads TGTGCCAGCAGTTCCAATACAGAAGCAGATACGCAGTATTTT. Its translation is CASSSNTEADTQYF.

In DNA form, the CDR3 reads TGTGCCAGCAGTTTAGGGCACCACACTGAAGCTTTCTTT. As protein: CASSLGHHTEAFF. This chain connects TRBV27 to TRBJ1-1, with unresolved D. There are 13 residues in the CDR3. Germline V lookup: CDR1 MNHEY, CDR2 SMNVEV (reference sequence). Trimming removed 2 bases at V and 3 bases at J, with 7 bases between.

The chain employs TRBV3-1 and TRBJ2-3; 10 bases line up with TRBD2. J gave up 1 base and V 1 base, and 11 bases lay outside the gene matches. There are 19 residues in the CDR3. CDR1 and CDR2 from the germline V gene are LGHDT and YNNKEL (reference sequence). This chain's CDR3 is CASSQVSPLAGDCTDTQYF. CDR3 in DNA: TGTGCCAGCAGCCAAGTTTCCCCGCTAGCGGGGGATTGCACAGATACGCAGTATTTT.

The chain employs TRBV7-2 and TRBJ1-2; 12 bases match TRBD1. CDR1 SGHTA and CDR2 FQGNSA come from the germline V gene. The V segment lost 4 bases and the J segment 6 bases; nucleotides outside the gene matches: 9. The CDR3 contains 16 residues. The chain's CDR3 is CASSSGGTGGANGYTF. DNA of the CDR3: TGTGCCAGCAGCTCCGGGGGGACAGGGGGCGCGAATGGCTACACCTTC.